The following is a T cell receptor (beta chain) sequence with its context. The data are from a study of blood T cell repertoires in COVID-19. Study overall: PBMCs, B-cell-depleted T cells, or T cells were the source of the cDNA or gDNA that made up the material.

In the original analysis: Scientists estimated how many nucleated cells there were by amplifying reference gene primers. Clones were sequenced by immunoSEQ multiplex PCR, and TCRdb holds only the in-frame ones, with some missing. From that table come the V and J calls and clone size; the DNA was used to work out D and trimming. The top ten clones hold more than 3.5% of a sample with roughly 290,000 clones, over 75% of them seen once. Each participant's cohort was designated according to participant-reported clinical history. Recovery meant two consecutive negative NP/OP PCR tests, professional clearance, or resolved symptoms. The CDR3 contains 14 residues. V lost 6 bases to trimming and J lost 3 bases; unmatched junction nucleotides: 6. Germline CDR1 reads MNHEY; CDR2 reads SVGAGI.

V usage is TRBV6-5 and J usage is TRBJ1-2, with 8 bases matching TRBD1. This TCR was recovered from a woman in her 30s who had recovered from COVID-19. Sequenced: PBMCs or T cells enriched from blood (not recorded which). The CDR3 region is CASRQQGGYYGYTF. CDR3 bases: TGTGCCAGCAGACAACAGGGGGGCTACTATGGCTACACCTTC.